This passage covers 19 T cell receptor beta chains from one sample sequenced in a study of tumor and adjacent non-tumor tissue in lung cancer. RNA was extracted from bulk tissue without any cell sorting. A modified ARM-PCR protocol with three rounds of nested PCR amplified TCRbeta. MiXCR, run by TCRdb on the multiplex PCR reads, gives a single entry per CDR3 protein. Seen here are 200,000 to 250,000 distinct CDR3 sequences, 70% to 75% observed once, and the top ten hold 20% to 25%. Sequencing used lung tumor tissue. The receptors were gathered from a man aged 55-75 years with non-small cell lung cancer.

In this sample, this clonotype turned up many times. J is TRBJ1-5 and V is TRBV11-3; maybe TRBD1 (5 bases). The CDR3 is made up of 17 amino acids. Germline-derived CDR1 and CDR2 are SGHNT and YENEEA. The ends were cut back, 3 bases at V and 4 bases at J, with 19 bases in the middle. CDR3 protein: CASSLGTFALPNQPQHF. In DNA, the CDR3 is TGTGCCAGCAGCTTGGGGACGTTCGCCCTGCCAAATCAGCCCCAGCATTTT.

The chain carries TRBV29-1 and TRBJ2-4; 9 bases are a match to TRBD2. The CDR3 is 15 amino acids. Germline V gene data show CDR1 as SQVTM and CDR2 as ANQGSEA. V shed 6 bases and J 9 bases; nucleotides not matched to a gene: 15. The CDR3 here is CSVAKSSGTIRIQYF. In DNA form, the CDR3 reads TGCAGCGTCGCGAAGTCTAGCGGGACGATACGCATTCAGTACTTC.

Of note for this clonotype: An end of the junction differs from the germline gene, which may be a read error. The V gene is TRBV6-2 or TRBV6-3, the J gene TRBJ1-2, with 8 bases identical to TRBD1. This CDR3 is built from 14 residues. CDR1 and CDR2 (germline): MNHEY, SVGEGT. Here the CDR3 DNA reads TGTGCCAGCAGTACGTGGACAGGGTACTATGGCTACACATTC. This codes for CASSTWTGYYGYTF.

Of note for this clonotype: Without the conserved terminal phenylalanine or tryptophan, this CDR3 likely stems from a read error. The chain recombines TRBV11-2 with TRBJ2-1; D not certain. The CDR3 covers 15 residues. V lost 2 bases, J lost 9 bases, and 17 bases lay in between. CDR1 SGHAT and CDR2 FQNNGV come from the germline V gene. Here the CDR3 reads CASSLYPSSGAEQFV. CDR3 sequence (DNA): TGTGCCAGCAGCTTATATCCCTCGTCGGGCGCTGAGCAGTTCGTA.

In the case of this clonotype: The conserved final phenylalanine or tryptophan is absent from the CDR3, which likely points to a read error. The DNA is omitted, as the CDR3 cannot be located on it reliably, and the CDR3 follows TCRdb's listing. V and J are TRBV20-1 and TRBJ2-1; TRBD1, as called in the table, went unchecked against the DNA. Germline values: CDR1 DFQATT, CDR2 SNEGSKA (reference sequence). With termini counted, the CDR3 has 14 amino acids. CDR3 region: CSARGGRTYNEQLL.

Of note for this clonotype: At one end the junction does not follow the germline gene, possibly because of a read error. V gene TRBV20-1 combines with J gene TRBJ1-2; unclear D gene. The CDR3 length is 13 residues. Germline V CDR1 and CDR2: DFQATT, SNEGSKA (reference sequence). The CDR3 region is CSALIHGYYDYTF. CDR3 nucleotide sequence: TGCAGTGCTCTCATCCATGGATACTATGACTACACCTTC.

The table lists this clonotype with many counts. This sequence joins TRBV11-3 and TRBJ2-3, with D possibly being TRBD1 (6 bases). V lost 5 bases, J lost 4 bases, and 13 bases lay in between. This CDR3 has 14 residues. The germline CDR1 and CDR2 sequences are SGHNT and YENEEA. For the CDR3, the DNA is TGTGCCAGCAGCCTCCAGCAGGGGCCAGATACGCAGTATTTT. Translation: CASSLQQGPDTQYF.

This sequence joins TRBV11-3 and TRBJ2-5; D is uncertain. Germline CDR1 and CDR2: SGHNT and YENEEA. V lost 11 bases, J lost 1 base, and 11 bases lay in between. The CDR3 runs to 12 residues. CDR3 amino acids: CAGGFPQETQYF. CDR3 nucleotide sequence: TGTGCCGGCGGCTTCCCCCAAGAGACCCAGTACTTC.

For this clonotype: Without the conserved terminal phenylalanine or tryptophan, this CDR3 likely stems from a read error. The rearrangement links TRBV20-1 to TRBJ2-1; 9 positions agree with TRBD1. This CDR3 comprises 15 residues. The V segment lost 0 bases and the J segment 10 bases; nucleotides outside the gene matches: 10. The germline CDR1 and CDR2 sequences are DFQATT and SNEGSKA (reference sequence). CDR3 loop: CSARDPGQGMWEQFL. The CDR3 DNA is TGCAGTGCTAGAGATCCAGGACAGGGGATGTGGGAGCAGTTCCTC.

V usage is TRBV30 and J usage is TRBJ2-5; D is possibly TRBD1 (5 bases). V was cut by 0 bases and J by 5 bases, with 16 bases left in between. Germline V gene sequence: CDR1 GTSNPN, CDR2 SVGIG (reference sequence). The CDR3 totals 15 residues. The CDR3 nucleotides read TGTGCCTGGAGTGTACCACAAGGGGCAGGGGAGACCCAGTACTTC. It yields the protein CAWSVPQGAGETQYF.

For this clonotype: The junction and the germline gene differ at one end; a read error may be behind it. V gene TRBV6-5 combines with J gene TRBJ2-1; possible D gene TRBD2, 7 bases. This CDR3 has 17 amino acids. In germline, CDR1 is MNHEY, CDR2 SVGAGI. In nucleotides, the CDR3 is TGTGCCAGAAGTTACTCTCCGGGGGGCTTTTCCTACAATGAGCAGTTCTTC. It translates to CARSYSPGGFSYNEQFF.

Regarding this clonotype: One base away lies a much larger clone, so this may be a sequencing read error. The chain combines TRBV5-6 with TRBJ2-5; TRBD1 is a possible D gene (6 bases). Germline values: CDR1 SGHDT, CDR2 YYEEEE. The CDR3 is 14 amino acids. The V end lost 6 bases, the J end lost 0 bases, and 12 bases lay between the germline ends. The DNA for the CDR3 is TGTGCCAGCAACTCGACAGGAAACCAAGAGACCCAGTACTTC. This gives the protein CASNSTGNQETQYF.

In regard to this clonotype: A junction end diverges from the germline sequence, so it may reflect a read error. The rearrangement joins TRBV11-3 to TRBJ2-1, with D perhaps matching TRBD1 (5 bases). CDR1 is SGHNT, CDR2 YENEEA, per germline. The CDR3 is 14 residues long. The CDR3 is CAPSFSRAGNEQFF. Here the CDR3 DNA reads TGTGCCCCCAGCTTCAGCAGGGCTGGGAATGAACAGTTCTTC.

In regard to this clonotype: The junction and the germline gene differ at one end; a read error may be behind it. The V gene is TRBV28, the J gene TRBJ1-5; the match to TRBD1 covers 7 bases. CDR1 and CDR2 from the germline V gene are MDHEN and SYDVKM. The CDR3 is made up of 14 amino acids. The CDR3, as DNA: TGTGCCGGCAGTTCAGGGGGAGGCAATCAGCCCCAGCATTTT. It encodes CAGSSGGGNQPQHF.

Regarding this clonotype: This clone may be a read error of a much larger clone one base away. V and J are TRBV11-3 and TRBJ2-6; perhaps TRBD1 as D (5 bases). The germline V gene encodes CDR1 SGHNT and CDR2 YENEEA. This CDR3 is built from 16 residues. CDR3 loop: CASSLEGSSGANILTF. CDR3 coding DNA: TGTGCCAGCAGCTTAGAGGGCAGCTCTGGGGCCAACATCCTGACTTTC.

This clonotype was detected only once. Since a much larger clone is just one base distant, this may be a read error. DNA for the CDR3: TGCAGCGTTGTATTTAGCGGCCGAACGGGTACCGGGGAGCTGTTTTTT. This gives the protein CSVVFSGRTGTGELFF. The V call is TRBV29-1, the J call TRBJ2-2, with D maybe TRBD2 (6 bases). V lost 4 bases, J lost 5 bases, and 20 bases lay in between. This CDR3 is built from 16 residues. Germline lookup yields CDR1 SQVTM and CDR2 ANQGSEA.

A remark on this clonotype: It may be a read error: a sequence one base away is much more abundant. CDR3 coding DNA: TGCGCCAGCAGCTCCCAAGGGGACAGTGAAGAGACCCAGTACTTC. Amino acid sequence: CASSSQGDSEETQYF. J is TRBJ2-5 and V is TRBV5-1; 7 positions match TRBD1. After removal of 3 bases from V and 3 bases from J, the junction contained 8 bases not matched to a gene. Germline V lookup: CDR1 SGHRS, CDR2 YFSETQ. The CDR3 has 15 amino acids.

V and J are TRBV6-5 and TRBJ1-2, with D maybe TRBD1 (5 bases). The CDR3 has 14 residues. Germline-derived CDR1 and CDR2 are MNHEY and SVGAGI. For the CDR3, the DNA is TGTGCTAGGATTGATACAACTGGGGCGAGGGGCTACACCTTC. Its protein product is CARIDTTGARGYTF.

As to this clonotype: Just one base apart from a much larger clone, this may be a read error. This chain links TRBV29-1 with TRBJ1-5; no reliable D call. In germline, CDR1 is SQVTM, CDR2 ANQGSEA. Trimming stripped 7 bases from V and 3 bases from J, with 13 bases between. This CDR3 contains 13 residues. For the CDR3, the DNA is TGCAGCGCCTCGAGAGGGAACAATCAGCCCCAGCATTTT. Residues: CSASRGNNQPQHF.